This T cell receptor (beta chain) was captured by sequencing in a study of human T cells and chemical hapten exposure. Trimming stripped 0 bases from V and 3 bases from J, with 16 bases between. Germline values: CDR1 MNHEY, CDR2 SMNVEV (reference sequence). There are 17 residues in the CDR3. TCRdb re-derived calls from the RACE reads in MiXCR, one entry per CDR3 protein. The sample records around 350,000 distinct CDR3 sequences, 4.5% to 7% being singletons. This clonotype was seen at least ten times. This sample's time point: pre-sensitization, week 0. Sample treatment: therapeutic diphenylcyclopropenone sensitization with weekly scalp DPC. Sequencing started from total RNA isolated from unfractionated whole blood.

The chain joins TRBV27 to TRBJ2-3; maybe TRBD1 (5 bases). This TCR was sampled from a woman aged 18 to 35 with alopecia areata. Some clones in this sample may be carry-over from other donors' samples. Specimen: whole blood, collected in connection with sensitization to the hapten diphenylcyclopropenone (DPC). The CDR3 spells CASSLSIGRVKTDTQYF. CDR3 DNA: TGTGCCAGCAGTTTATCTATCGGCAGGGTAAAGACAGATACGCAGTATTTT.